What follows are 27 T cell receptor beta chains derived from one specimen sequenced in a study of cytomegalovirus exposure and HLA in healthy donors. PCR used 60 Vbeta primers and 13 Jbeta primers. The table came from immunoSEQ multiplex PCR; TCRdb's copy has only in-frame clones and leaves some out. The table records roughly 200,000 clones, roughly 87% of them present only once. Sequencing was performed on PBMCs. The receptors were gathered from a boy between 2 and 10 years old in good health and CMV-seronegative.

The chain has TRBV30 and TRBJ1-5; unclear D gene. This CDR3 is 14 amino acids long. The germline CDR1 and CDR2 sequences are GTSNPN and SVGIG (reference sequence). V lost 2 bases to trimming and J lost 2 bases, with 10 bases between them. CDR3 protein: CAWSLPVGNQPQHF. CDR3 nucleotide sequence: TGTGCCTGGAGTCTGCCGGTGGGCAATCAGCCCCAGCATTTT.

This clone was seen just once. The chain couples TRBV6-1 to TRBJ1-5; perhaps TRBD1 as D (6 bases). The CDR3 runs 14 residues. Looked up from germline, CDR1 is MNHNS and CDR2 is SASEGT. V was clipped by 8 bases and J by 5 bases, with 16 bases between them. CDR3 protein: CASSKGGGYQPQHF. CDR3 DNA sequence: TGTGCCAGCTCCAAGGGGGGAGGGTATCAGCCCCAGCATTTT.

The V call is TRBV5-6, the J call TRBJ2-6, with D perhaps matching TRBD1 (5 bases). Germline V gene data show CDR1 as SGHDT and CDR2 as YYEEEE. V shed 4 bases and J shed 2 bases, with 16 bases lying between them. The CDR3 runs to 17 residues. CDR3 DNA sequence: TGTGCCAGCAGCGAGCCCGGCAGGGCACCTGGGGCCAACGTCCTGACTTTC. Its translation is CASSEPGRAPGANVLTF.

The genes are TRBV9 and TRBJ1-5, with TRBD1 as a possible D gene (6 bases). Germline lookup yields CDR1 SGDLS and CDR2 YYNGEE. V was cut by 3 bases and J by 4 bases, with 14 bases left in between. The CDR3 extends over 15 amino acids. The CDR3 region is CASSARDISNQPQHF. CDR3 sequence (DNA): TGTGCCAGCAGCGCCCGGGACATCTCAAATCAGCCCCAGCATTTT.

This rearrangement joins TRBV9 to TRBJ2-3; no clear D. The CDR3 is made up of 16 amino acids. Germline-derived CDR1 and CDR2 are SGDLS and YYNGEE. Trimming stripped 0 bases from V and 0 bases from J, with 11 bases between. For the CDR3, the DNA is TGTGCCAGCAGCGTAGATGGAGTATCTAGCACAGATACGCAGTATTTT. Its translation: CASSVDGVSSTDTQYF.

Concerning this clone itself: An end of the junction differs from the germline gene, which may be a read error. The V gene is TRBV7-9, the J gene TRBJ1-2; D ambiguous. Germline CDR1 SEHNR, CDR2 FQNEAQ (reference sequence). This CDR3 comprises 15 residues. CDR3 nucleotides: TGTTCCAGCAGCTTAATTTCTGGCAGATTCCATGGCTACACCTTC. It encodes CSSSLISGRFHGYTF. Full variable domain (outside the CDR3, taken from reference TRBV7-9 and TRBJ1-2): DTGVSQNPRHKITKRGQNVTFRCDPISEHNRLYWYRQTLGQGPEFLTYFQNEAQLEKSRLLSDRFSAERPKGSFSTLEIQRTEQGDSAMYLCSSSLISGRFHGYTFGSGTRLTVV.

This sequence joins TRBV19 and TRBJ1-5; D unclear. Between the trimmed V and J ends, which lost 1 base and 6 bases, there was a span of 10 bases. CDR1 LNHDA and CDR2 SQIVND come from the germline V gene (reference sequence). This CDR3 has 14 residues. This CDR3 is CASSIGYAGQPQHF. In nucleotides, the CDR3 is TGTGCCAGTAGTATAGGTTATGCAGGTCAGCCCCAGCATTTT.

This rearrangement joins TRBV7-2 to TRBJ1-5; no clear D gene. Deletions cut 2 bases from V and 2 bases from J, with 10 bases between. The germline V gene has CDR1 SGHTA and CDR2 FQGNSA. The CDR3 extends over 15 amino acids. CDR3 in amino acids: CASSLSPVGNQPQHF. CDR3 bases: TGTGCCAGCAGCTTATCCCCAGTCGGCAATCAGCCCCAGCATTTT.

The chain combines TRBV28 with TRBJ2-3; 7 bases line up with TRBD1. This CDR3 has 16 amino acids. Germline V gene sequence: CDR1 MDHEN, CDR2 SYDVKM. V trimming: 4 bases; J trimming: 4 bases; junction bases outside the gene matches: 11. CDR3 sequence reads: CASSSLTGVRADTQYF. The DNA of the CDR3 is TGTGCCAGCAGTTCCCTAACAGGGGTACGCGCAGATACGCAGTATTTT.

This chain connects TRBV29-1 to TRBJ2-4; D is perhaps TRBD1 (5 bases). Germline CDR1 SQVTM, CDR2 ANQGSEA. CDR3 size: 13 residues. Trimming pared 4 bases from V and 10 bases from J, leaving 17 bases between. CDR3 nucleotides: TGCAGCGTTGCTTGGGGCAGCCAAAGGATTCAGTACTTC. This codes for CSVAWGSQRIQYF.

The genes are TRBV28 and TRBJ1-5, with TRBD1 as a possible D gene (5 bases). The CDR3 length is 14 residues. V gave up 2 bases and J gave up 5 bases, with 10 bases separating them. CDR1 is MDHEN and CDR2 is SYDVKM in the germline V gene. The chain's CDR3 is CASSLAGFDQPQHF. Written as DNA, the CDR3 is TGTGCCAGCAGTTTAGCAGGGTTCGATCAGCCCCAGCATTTT.

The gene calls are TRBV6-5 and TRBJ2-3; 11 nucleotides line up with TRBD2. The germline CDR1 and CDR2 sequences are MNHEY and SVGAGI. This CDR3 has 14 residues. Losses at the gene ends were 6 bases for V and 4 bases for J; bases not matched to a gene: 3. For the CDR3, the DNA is TGTGCCAGCAGCCTAGCGGGAGGCCCAGATACGCAGTATTTT. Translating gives CASSLAGGPDTQYF.

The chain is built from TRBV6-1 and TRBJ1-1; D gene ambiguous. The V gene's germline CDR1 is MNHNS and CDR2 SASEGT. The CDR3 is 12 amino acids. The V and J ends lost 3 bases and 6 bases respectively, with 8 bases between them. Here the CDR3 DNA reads TGTGCCAGCAGTGACCTCAGTCCTGAAGCTTTCTTT. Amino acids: CASSDLSPEAFF.

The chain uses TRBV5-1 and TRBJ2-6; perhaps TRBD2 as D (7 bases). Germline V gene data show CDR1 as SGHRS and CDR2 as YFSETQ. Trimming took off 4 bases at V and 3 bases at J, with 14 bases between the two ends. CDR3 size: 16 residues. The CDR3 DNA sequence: TGCGCCAGCAGCCCCGGGGGGCATAATGGGGCCAACGTCCTGACTTTC. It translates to CASSPGGHNGANVLTF.

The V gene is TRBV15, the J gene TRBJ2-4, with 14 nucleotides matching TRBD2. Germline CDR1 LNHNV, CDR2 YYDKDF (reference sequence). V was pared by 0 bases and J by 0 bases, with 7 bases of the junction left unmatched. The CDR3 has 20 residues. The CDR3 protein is CATSRELTSGRELAKNIQYF. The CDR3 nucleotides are TGTGCCACCAGCAGAGAATTGACTAGCGGGAGGGAATTAGCCAAAAACATTCAGTACTTC.

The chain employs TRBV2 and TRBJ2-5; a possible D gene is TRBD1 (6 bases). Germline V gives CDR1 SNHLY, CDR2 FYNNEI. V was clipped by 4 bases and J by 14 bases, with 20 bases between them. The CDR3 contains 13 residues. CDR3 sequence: CASSVGPRTATYF. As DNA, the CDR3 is TGTGCCAGCAGTGTGGGCCCTAGGACAGCAACTTACTTC.

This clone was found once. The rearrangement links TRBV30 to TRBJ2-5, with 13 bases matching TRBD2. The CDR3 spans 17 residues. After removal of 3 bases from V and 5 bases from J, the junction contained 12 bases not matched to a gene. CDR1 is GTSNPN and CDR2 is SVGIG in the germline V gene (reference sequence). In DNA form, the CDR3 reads TGTGCCTGGAGCCGGAGCCGGACTAGCGGGAGTTTGGAGACCCAGTACTTC. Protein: CAWSRSRTSGSLETQYF. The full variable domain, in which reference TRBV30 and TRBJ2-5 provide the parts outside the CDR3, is SQTIHQWPATLVQPVGSPLSLECTVEGTSNPNLYWYRQAAGRGLQLLFYSVGIGQISSEVPQNLSASRPQDRQFILSSKKLLLSDSGFYLCAWSRSRTSGSLETQYFGPGTRLLVL.

CDR3 sequence: CASSFGDREGTEAFF. Here the CDR3 DNA reads TGTGCCAGCAGTTTCGGGGACAGGGAAGGCACTGAAGCTTTCTTT. The chain employs TRBV27 and TRBJ1-1; 9 bases map to TRBD1. CDR1 and CDR2 (germline): MNHEY, SMNVEV (reference sequence). The CDR3 is made up of 15 amino acids. V shed 3 bases, J shed 4 bases, and the junction held 6 bases outside the gene matches.

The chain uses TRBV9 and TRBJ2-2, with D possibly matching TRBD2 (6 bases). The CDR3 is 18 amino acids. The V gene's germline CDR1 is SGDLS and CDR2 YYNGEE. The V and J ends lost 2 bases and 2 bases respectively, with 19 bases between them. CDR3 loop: CASSVHGGTEPNTGELFF. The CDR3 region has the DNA TGTGCCAGCAGCGTCCATGGGGGGACGGAACCTAACACCGGGGAGCTGTTTTTT.

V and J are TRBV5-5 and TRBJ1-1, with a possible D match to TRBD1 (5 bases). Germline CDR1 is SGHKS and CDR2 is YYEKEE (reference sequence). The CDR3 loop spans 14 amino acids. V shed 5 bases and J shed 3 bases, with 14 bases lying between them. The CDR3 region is CASREDQGYTEAFF. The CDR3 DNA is TGTGCCAGCAGGGAAGATCAGGGTTACACTGAAGCTTTCTTT. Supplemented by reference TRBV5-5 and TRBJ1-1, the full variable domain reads DAGVTQSPTHLIKTRGQQVTLRCSPISGHKSVSWYQQVLGQGPQFIFQYYEKEERGRGNFPDRFSARQFPNYSSELNVNALLLGDSALYLCASREDQGYTEAFFGQGTRLTVV.

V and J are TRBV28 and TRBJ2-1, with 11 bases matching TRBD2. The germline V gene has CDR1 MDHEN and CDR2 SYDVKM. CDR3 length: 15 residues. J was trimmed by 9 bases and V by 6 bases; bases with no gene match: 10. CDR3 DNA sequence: TGTGCCAGCAGGCAGGGACTAGCGGCCGGGGGTGAGCAGTTCTTC. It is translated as CASRQGLAAGGEQFF.

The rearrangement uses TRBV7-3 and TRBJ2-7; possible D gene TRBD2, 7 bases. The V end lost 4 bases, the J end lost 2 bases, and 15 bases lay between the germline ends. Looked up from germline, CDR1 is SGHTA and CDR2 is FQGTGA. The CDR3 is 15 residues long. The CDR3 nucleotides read TGTGCCAGCAGCTCCAGAGGGGGGGGGCCCTACGAGCAGTACTTC. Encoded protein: CASSSRGGGPYEQYF.

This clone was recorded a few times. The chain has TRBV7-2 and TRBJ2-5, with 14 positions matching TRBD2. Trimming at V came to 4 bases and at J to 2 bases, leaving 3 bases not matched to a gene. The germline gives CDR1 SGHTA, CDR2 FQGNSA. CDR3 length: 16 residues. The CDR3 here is CASSWRLAGGQETQYF. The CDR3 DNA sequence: TGTGCCAGCAGCTGGCGACTAGCGGGGGGGCAAGAGACCCAGTACTTC.

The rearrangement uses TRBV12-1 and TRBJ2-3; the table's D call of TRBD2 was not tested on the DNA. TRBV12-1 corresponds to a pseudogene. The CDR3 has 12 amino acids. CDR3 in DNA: TGTGCCAGCAGCTTTGTCGTAGATACGCAGTATTTT. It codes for CASSFVVDTQYF.

The CDR3 region is CASSLLATRAVADQPQHF. The CDR3 region has the DNA TGTGCCAGCAGTTTATTAGCGACGCGGGCAGTCGCAGATCAGCCCCAGCATTTT. The chain has TRBV27 and TRBJ1-5; D unclear. Trimming removed 1 base from V and 5 bases from J, with 21 bases in between. Looked up from germline, CDR1 is MNHEY and CDR2 is SMNVEV (reference sequence). This CDR3 has 18 amino acids.

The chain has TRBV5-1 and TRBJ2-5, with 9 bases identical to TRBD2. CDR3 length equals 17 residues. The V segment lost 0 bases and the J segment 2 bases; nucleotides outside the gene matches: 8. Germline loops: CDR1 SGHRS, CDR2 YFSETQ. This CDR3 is CASSLAVGGGAQETQYF. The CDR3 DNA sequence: TGCGCCAGCAGCTTGGCGGTCGGCGGGGGGGCACAAGAGACCCAGTACTTC.

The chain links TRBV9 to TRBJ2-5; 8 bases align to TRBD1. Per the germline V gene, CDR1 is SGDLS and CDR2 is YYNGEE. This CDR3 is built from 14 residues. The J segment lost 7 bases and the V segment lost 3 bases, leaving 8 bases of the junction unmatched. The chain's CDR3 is CASSAKTGVGTQYF. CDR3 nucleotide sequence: TGTGCCAGCAGCGCGAAGACAGGGGTGGGGACCCAGTACTTC.